A selection of T cell receptor beta chains follows, all from one sample in a study of Tregs in tolerant kidney transplant recipients. TCRdb's table, derived via immunoSEQ multiplex PCR, lists solely in-frame clones and lacks some. Among roughly 80,000 clones, more than 85% were seen once, and the ten largest hold 1.5% to 2%. Sequenced material: CD4+ T cells from blood (PBMCs), taken 24 months after the transplant. All receptors come from a human patient who received a combined kidney and bone marrow transplant. The graft donor may have contributed some T cells. CDR3s include the opening cysteine and the closing phenylalanine or tryptophan.

V: TRBV7-9
J: TRBJ2-3
CDR3: CASSSRLAGRTDTQYF

V: TRBV18
J: TRBJ2-2
CDR3: CASSPVTGGTGELFF

V: TRBV7-6
J: TRBJ2-7
CDR3: CASPPDRVTYEQYF

V: TRBV7-2
J: TRBJ2-5
CDR3: CASSPRWTGGGETQYF

V: TRBV7-3
J: TRBJ2-3
CDR3: CASSLRGPGVHTDTQYF

V: TRBV19
J: TRBJ1-4
CDR3: CASSIYLQINEKLFF

V: TRBV9
J: TRBJ1-1
CDR3: CASSVTGKNTEAFF

V: TRBV13
J: TRBJ2-1
CDR3: CASSIALAGGPNEQFF

V: TRBV5-1
J: TRBJ2-2
CDR3: CASRGLDTGELFF

V: TRBV6-5
J: TRBJ2-7
CDR3: CASRRGLAETYEQYF

V: TRBV4-2
J: TRBJ2-5
CDR3: CASSQALAGGKETQYF

V: TRBV19
J: TRBJ2-7
CDR3: CASSSGYEQYF

V: TRBV18
J: TRBJ1-2
CDR3: CASSRAGTGGENYGYTF

V: TRBV4-1
J: TRBJ2-5
CDR3: CASSLWRGLIQETQYF